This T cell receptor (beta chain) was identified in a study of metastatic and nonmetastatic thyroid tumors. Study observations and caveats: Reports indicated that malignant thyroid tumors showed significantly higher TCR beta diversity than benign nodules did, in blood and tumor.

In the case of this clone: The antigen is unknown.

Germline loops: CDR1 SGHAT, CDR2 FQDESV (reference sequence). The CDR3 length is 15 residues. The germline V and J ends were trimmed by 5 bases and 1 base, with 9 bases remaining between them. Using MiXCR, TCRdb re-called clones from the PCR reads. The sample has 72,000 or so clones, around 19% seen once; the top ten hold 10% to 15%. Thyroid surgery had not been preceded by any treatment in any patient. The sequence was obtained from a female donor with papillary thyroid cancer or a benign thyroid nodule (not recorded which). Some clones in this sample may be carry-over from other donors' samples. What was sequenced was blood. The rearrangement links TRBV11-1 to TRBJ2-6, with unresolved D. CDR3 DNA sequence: TGTGCCAGCAGCCACTGGGGTTCTGGGGCCAACGTCCTGACTTTC. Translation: CASSHWGSGANVLTF.